This TCR beta chain was observed in a study of T cell responses to AZD1222 COVID-19 vaccine. Study-wide findings and caveats: A rise in Spike-specific TCR breadth and depth followed two AZD1222 doses. In all cases, repertoires were sampled only after the peak T cell response. Spike-wide vaccine-associated CD4 TCRs dominated at 160-218 and 743-854. Females outnumbered males among donors, who were mostly white British; clonal diversity was possibly underestimated.

Method: immunoSEQ multiplex PCR; TCRdb's copy keeps in-frame clones and lacks some. Altogether 95,000 or so clones are present, roughly nine tenths being singletons, with the ten largest covering around 8.6%. Turning to this clone: Its antigen is still unknown.

The germline gives CDR1 SGHDT, CDR2 YYEEEE. This CDR3 is 14 amino acids long. The V segment lost 0 bases and the J segment 4 bases; nucleotides outside the gene matches: 2. This sequence joins TRBV5-6 and TRBJ2-3; 7 positions match TRBD1. The sample here was peripheral blood, taken 28 days after the second AZD1222 dose. The source is an adult who received the AZD1222 COVID-19 vaccine. The CDR3 region is CASSLEGGADTQYF. The CDR3 DNA is TGTGCCAGCAGCTTGGAAGGGGGCGCAGATACGCAGTATTTT.